A selection of T cell receptor beta chains follows, all from one sample in a study of T cell responses to AZD1222 COVID-19 vaccine. Sequenced by immunoSEQ multiplex PCR; TCRdb stores in-frame clones only, minus some. The sample has under 150,000 clones, 75% to 90% seen once; the top ten hold around 10%. The starting material was peripheral blood, obtained on day 0 of MenACWY control vaccination. The receptors derive from an adult in good health. The CDR3 runs from the conserved cysteine through the conserved F or W. The D gene is left open where the match is weak. Rows may omit the clone size; those that give it use once, few, many or a size class.

clone size: NA
J gene: TRBJ2-2
V gene: TRBV5-4
D gene: NA
CDR3 protein: CASRSDGDTTGELFF
CDR3 DNA: TGTGCCAGCAGATCCGACGGCGATACCACCGGGGAGCTGTTTTTT

clone size: NA
J gene: TRBJ1-3
V gene: TRBV5-6
D gene: NA
CDR3 protein: CASSFSQGGYYSGNTIYF
CDR3 DNA: TGTGCCAGCAGCTTCTCTCAAGGGGGGTATTACTCTGGAAACACCATATATTTT

clone size: NA
J gene: TRBJ2-7
V gene: TRBV19
D gene: TRBD2
CDR3 protein: CASSRAGEGYEQYF
CDR3 DNA: TGTGCCAGTAGTCGGGCGGGGGAGGGCTACGAGCAGTACTTC

clone size: NA
J gene: TRBJ2-1
V gene: TRBV5-1
D gene: TRBD2
CDR3 protein: CASSATSEGYNEQFF
CDR3 DNA: TGCGCCAGCAGTGCGACTAGCGAGGGCTACAATGAGCAGTTCTTC

clone size: NA
J gene: TRBJ2-7
V gene: TRBV10-3
D gene: TRBD2
CDR3 protein: CAISPVVAGHDSYEQYF
CDR3 DNA: TGTGCCATCAGCCCCGTGGTAGCGGGTCACGACTCCTACGAGCAGTACTTC

clone size: NA
J gene: TRBJ2-1
V gene: TRBV9
D gene: NA
CDR3 protein: CASSVEMGAWREQFF
CDR3 DNA: TGTGCCAGCAGCGTAGAGATGGGCGCCTGGCGGGAGCAGTTCTTC

clone size: NA
J gene: TRBJ1-1
V gene: TRBV3-1/TRBV3-2
D gene: NA
CDR3 protein: CASSQGGSPKNTEAFF
CDR3 DNA: TGTGCCAGCAGCCAAGGGGGGAGCCCAAAGAACACTGAAGCTTTCTTT

clone size: NA
J gene: TRBJ2-1
V gene: TRBV11-1
D gene: NA
CDR3 protein: CASSLSDLQYNEQFF
CDR3 DNA: TGTGCCAGCAGCTTAAGCGATCTACAATACAATGAGCAGTTCTTC

clone size: NA
J gene: TRBJ1-2
V gene: TRBV2
D gene: NA
CDR3 protein: CASKPASEEYYGYTF
CDR3 DNA: TGTGCCAGCAAGCCAGCTTCGGAGGAGTACTATGGCTACACCTTC

clone size: NA
J gene: TRBJ2-4
V gene: TRBV2
D gene: NA
CDR3 protein: CASSAAGRAKNIQYF
CDR3 DNA: TGTGCCAGCAGTGCGGCAGGGCGAGCCAAAAACATTCAGTACTTC

clone size: NA
J gene: TRBJ2-5
V gene: TRBV7-9
D gene: NA
CDR3 protein: CASNQDRAGEWETQYF
CDR3 DNA: TGTGCCAGCAACCAGGATCGAGCGGGCGAGTGGGAGACCCAGTACTTC

clone size: NA
J gene: TRBJ2-2
V gene: TRBV18
D gene: NA
CDR3 protein: CASSLRAESTGELFF
CDR3 DNA: TGTGCCAGCTCACTCAGGGCGGAGAGCACCGGGGAGCTGTTTTTT

clone size: NA
J gene: TRBJ1-3
V gene: TRBV7-9
D gene: NA
CDR3 protein: CASSLTGSSGNTIYF
CDR3 DNA: TGTGCCAGCAGTTTAACAGGGTCCTCTGGAAACACCATATATTTT

clone size: NA
J gene: TRBJ2-3
V gene: TRBV6-1
D gene: NA
CDR3 protein: CASSEHPASSTDTQYF
CDR3 DNA: TGTGCCAGCAGTGAGCACCCGGCAAGTAGCACAGATACGCAGTATTTT

clone size: NA
J gene: TRBJ2-7
V gene: TRBV9
D gene: NA
CDR3 protein: CASSRTAREQYF
CDR3 DNA: TGTGCCAGCAGCCGGACAGCGAGGGAGCAGTACTTC

clone size: NA
J gene: TRBJ2-2
V gene: TRBV11-3
D gene: TRBD1
CDR3 protein: CASSLVGQGSGELFF
CDR3 DNA: TGTGCCAGCAGCTTAGTGGGACAGGGTTCCGGGGAGCTGTTTTTT

clone size: NA
J gene: TRBJ1-1
V gene: TRBV6-2/TRBV6-3
D gene: NA
CDR3 protein: CASSASTEAFF
CDR3 DNA: TGTGCCAGCAGTGCCAGCACTGAAGCTTTCTTT

clone size: NA
J gene: TRBJ2-7
V gene: TRBV11-3
D gene: TRBD2
CDR3 protein: CASSRDYLNEQYF
CDR3 DNA: TGTGCCAGCAGCCGGGACTACCTTAACGAGCAGTACTTC

clone size: NA
J gene: TRBJ2-7
V gene: TRBV15
D gene: TRBD2
CDR3 protein: CATSRVLAGPYEQYF
CDR3 DNA: TGTGCCACCAGCAGAGTTCTAGCGGGTCCCTACGAGCAGTACTTC

clone size: NA
J gene: TRBJ1-1
V gene: TRBV7-6
D gene: NA
CDR3 protein: CASSPTGTTEAFF
CDR3 DNA: TGTGCCAGCAGCCCTACGGGGACCACTGAAGCTTTCTTT

clone size: NA
J gene: TRBJ2-1
V gene: TRBV27
D gene: NA
CDR3 protein: CASSTNPVYNEQFF
CDR3 DNA: TGTGCCAGCAGTACTAATCCGGTCTACAATGAGCAGTTCTTC

clone size: NA
J gene: TRBJ1-6
V gene: TRBV7-9
D gene: NA
CDR3 protein: CASSFLAGSGPPLHF
CDR3 DNA: TGTGCCAGCAGCTTTCTCGCCGGCTCGGGGCCACCCCTCCACTTT

clone size: once
J gene: TRBJ1-4
V gene: TRBV5-5
D gene: NA
CDR3 protein: CASSTGPGNEKLFF
CDR3 DNA: TGTGCCAGCAGCACGGGACCGGGGAATGAAAAACTGTTTTTT

clone size: NA
J gene: TRBJ1-6
V gene: TRBV6-5
D gene: TRBD1
CDR3 protein: CASSGPGQAGSPLHF
CDR3 DNA: TGTGCCAGCAGCGGGCCGGGACAGGCTGGTTCACCCCTCCACTTT

clone size: NA
J gene: TRBJ2-7
V gene: TRBV29-1
D gene: TRBD2
CDR3 protein: CSVELAVSYEQYF
CDR3 DNA: TGCAGCGTTGAACTAGCGGTCTCCTACGAGCAGTACTTC

clone size: NA
J gene: TRBJ1-1
V gene: TRBV5-1
D gene: NA
CDR3 protein: CASSPTGTNTEAFF
CDR3 DNA: TGCGCCAGCAGCCCGACAGGCACGAACACTGAAGCTTTCTTT

clone size: few
J gene: TRBJ1-2
V gene: TRBV4-2
D gene: TRBD1
CDR3 protein: CASSQNPEGANYGYTF
CDR3 DNA: TGTGCCAGCAGCCAAAACCCGGAGGGGGCCAACTATGGCTACACCTTC

clone size: NA
J gene: TRBJ1-1
V gene: TRBV5-1
D gene: NA
CDR3 protein: CASSLIPSTGWSTEAFF
CDR3 DNA: TGCGCCAGCAGCTTGATCCCCTCCACAGGGTGGAGCACTGAAGCTTTCTTT

clone size: NA
J gene: TRBJ1-2
V gene: TRBV6-1
D gene: TRBD1
CDR3 protein: CASSETGDYGYTF
CDR3 DNA: TGTGCCAGCAGTGAGACAGGGGACTATGGCTACACCTTC

clone size: NA
J gene: TRBJ2-3
V gene: TRBV5-4
D gene: NA
CDR3 protein: CASSLPGEVADTQYF
CDR3 DNA: TGTGCCAGCAGCTTGCCAGGGGAGGTCGCAGATACGCAGTATTTT

clone size: NA
J gene: TRBJ2-5
V gene: TRBV9
D gene: NA
CDR3 protein: CASSVGGTGLLETQYF
CDR3 DNA: TGTGCCAGCAGCGTAGGAGGAACAGGGTTATTGGAGACCCAGTACTTC

clone size: NA
J gene: TRBJ2-7
V gene: TRBV20-1
D gene: NA
CDR3 protein: CSASNMIPTYEQYF
CDR3 DNA: TGCAGTGCTAGTAACATGATCCCTACCTACGAGCAGTACTTC

clone size: NA
J gene: TRBJ1-2
V gene: TRBV20-1
D gene: NA
CDR3 protein: CSASAVQGGYTF
CDR3 DNA: TGCAGTGCTAGTGCCGTACAGGGAGGCTACACCTTC

clone size: NA
J gene: TRBJ2-1
V gene: TRBV4-1
D gene: TRBD2
CDR3 protein: CASSQASGHYNEQFF
CDR3 DNA: TGCGCCAGCAGCCAAGCTAGCGGACACTACAATGAGCAGTTCTTC

clone size: few
J gene: TRBJ2-1
V gene: TRBV4-2
D gene: TRBD2
CDR3 protein: CASSQGSGRATYNEQFF
CDR3 DNA: TGTGCCAGCAGCCAAGGTAGCGGGAGGGCGACGTACAATGAGCAGTTCTTC

clone size: NA
J gene: TRBJ2-5
V gene: TRBV5-4
D gene: TRBD2
CDR3 protein: CASAPSSGSQETQYF
CDR3 DNA: TGTGCCAGCGCGCCATCTAGCGGGAGCCAAGAGACCCAGTACTTC

clone size: NA
J gene: TRBJ1-1
V gene: TRBV28
D gene: NA
CDR3 protein: CASSLAGRAFF
CDR3 DNA: TGTGCCAGCAGTTTAGCAGGGAGAGCTTTCTTT

clone size: NA
J gene: TRBJ2-7
V gene: TRBV10-3
D gene: TRBD1
CDR3 protein: CAIKGQNYEQYF
CDR3 DNA: TGTGCCATCAAGGGACAGAACTACGAGCAGTACTTC

clone size: NA
J gene: TRBJ1-5
V gene: TRBV10-3
D gene: NA
CDR3 protein: CAISESSWERYQPQHF
CDR3 DNA: TGTGCCATCAGTGAGTCAAGCTGGGAAAGATATCAGCCCCAGCATTTT

clone size: NA
J gene: TRBJ2-7
V gene: TRBV7-2
D gene: NA
CDR3 protein: CASSLDRLDEQYF
CDR3 DNA: TGTGCCAGCAGCTTGGACCGCTTGGACGAGCAGTACTTC

clone size: NA
J gene: TRBJ1-1
V gene: TRBV9
D gene: NA
CDR3 protein: CASSVARSTEAFF
CDR3 DNA: TGTGCCAGCAGCGTAGCCAGATCCACTGAAGCTTTCTTT

clone size: few
J gene: TRBJ1-5
V gene: TRBV15
D gene: NA
CDR3 protein: CATSRDQQPQHF
CDR3 DNA: TGTGCCACCAGCAGAGATCAACAGCCCCAGCATTTT

clone size: NA
J gene: TRBJ2-7
V gene: TRBV5-1
D gene: TRBD2
CDR3 protein: CASSRLAGDAYEQYF
CDR3 DNA: TGCGCCAGCAGCCGACTAGCGGGAGATGCCTACGAGCAGTACTTC

clone size: NA
J gene: TRBJ1-1
V gene: TRBV5-1
D gene: TRBD1
CDR3 protein: CASSLARDRGLNTEAFF
CDR3 DNA: TGCGCCAGCAGCTTGGCCCGGGACAGGGGGCTGAACACTGAAGCTTTCTTT

clone size: NA
J gene: TRBJ2-2
V gene: TRBV30
D gene: NA
CDR3 protein: CAWSVHFGGELFF
CDR3 DNA: TGTGCCTGGAGTGTACATTTTGGCGGGGAGCTGTTTTTT

clone size: NA
J gene: TRBJ1-6
V gene: TRBV11-3
D gene: NA
CDR3 protein: CASSLQGPSPLHF
CDR3 DNA: TGTGCCAGCAGCTTACAGGGACCCTCACCCCTCCACTTT

clone size: few
J gene: TRBJ1-3
V gene: TRBV30
D gene: NA
CDR3 protein: CAWSVIPVFQGNTIYF
CDR3 DNA: TGTGCCTGGAGTGTAATTCCCGTATTCCAAGGAAACACCATATATTTT

clone size: NA
J gene: TRBJ2-7
V gene: TRBV12-3/TRBV12-4
D gene: NA
CDR3 protein: CASSFLVYEQYF
CDR3 DNA: TGTGCCAGCAGTTTTCTTGTCTACGAGCAGTACTTC

clone size: NA
J gene: TRBJ2-5
V gene: TRBV12-3/TRBV12-4
D gene: NA
CDR3 protein: CASSLYETQYF
CDR3 DNA: TGTGCCAGCAGTTTATATGAGACCCAGTACTTC